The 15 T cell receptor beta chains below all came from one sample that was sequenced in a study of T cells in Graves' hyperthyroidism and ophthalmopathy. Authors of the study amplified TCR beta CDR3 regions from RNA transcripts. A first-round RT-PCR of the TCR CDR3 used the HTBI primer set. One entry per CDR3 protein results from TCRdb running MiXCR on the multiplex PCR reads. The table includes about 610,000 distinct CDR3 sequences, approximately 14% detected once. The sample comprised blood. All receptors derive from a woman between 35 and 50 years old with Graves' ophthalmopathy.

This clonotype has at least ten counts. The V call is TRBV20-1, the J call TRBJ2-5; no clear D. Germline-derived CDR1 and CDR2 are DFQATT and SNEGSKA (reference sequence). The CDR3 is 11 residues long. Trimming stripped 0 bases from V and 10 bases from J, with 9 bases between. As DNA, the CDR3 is TGCAGTGCTAGAGATCAAAACCACCAGTACTTC. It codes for CSARDQNHQYF.

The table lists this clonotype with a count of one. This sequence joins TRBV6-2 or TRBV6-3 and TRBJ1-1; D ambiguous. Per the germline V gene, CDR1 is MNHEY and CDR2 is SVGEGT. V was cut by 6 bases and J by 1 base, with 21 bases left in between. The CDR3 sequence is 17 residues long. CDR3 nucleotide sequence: TGTGCCAGCAGCCATTCCTCCCGCTCGACTCAGAACACTGAAGCTTTCTTT. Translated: CASSHSSRSTQNTEAFF.

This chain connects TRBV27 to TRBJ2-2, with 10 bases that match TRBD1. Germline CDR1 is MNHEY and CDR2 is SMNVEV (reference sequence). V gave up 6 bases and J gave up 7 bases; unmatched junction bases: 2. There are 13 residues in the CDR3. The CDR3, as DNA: TGTGCCAGCAGGGGACAGGGGAACGGGGAGCTGTTTTTT. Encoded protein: CASRGQGNGELFF.

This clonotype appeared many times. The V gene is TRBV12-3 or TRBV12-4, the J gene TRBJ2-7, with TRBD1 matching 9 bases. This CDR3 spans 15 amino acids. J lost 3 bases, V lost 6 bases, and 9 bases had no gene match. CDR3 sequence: CASSLVGTGNYEQYF. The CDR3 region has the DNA TGTGCCAGCAGCCTAGTCGGGACAGGGAACTACGAGCAGTACTTC.

The CDR3 loop is CSVEDAAESYEQYF. The DNA for the CDR3 is TGCAGCGTTGAAGATGCTGCTGAATCCTACGAGCAGTACTTC. The chain joins TRBV29-1 to TRBJ2-7; no clear D gene. The CDR3 consists of 14 residues. Deletions cut 0 bases from V and 1 base from J, with 10 bases between. Per germline, CDR1 SQVTM and CDR2 ANQGSEA.

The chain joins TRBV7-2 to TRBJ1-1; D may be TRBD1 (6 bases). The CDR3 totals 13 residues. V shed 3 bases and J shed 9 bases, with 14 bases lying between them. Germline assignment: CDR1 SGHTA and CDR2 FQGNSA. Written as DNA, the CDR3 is TGTGCCAGCAGCTTGCCCGTCAGGGGAAAAGCTTTCTTT. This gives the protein CASSLPVRGKAFF.

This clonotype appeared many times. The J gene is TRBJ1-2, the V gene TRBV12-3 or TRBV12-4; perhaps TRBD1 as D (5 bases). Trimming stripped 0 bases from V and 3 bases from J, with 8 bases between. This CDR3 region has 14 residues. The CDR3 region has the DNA TGTGCCAGCAGTTTAGCGCGGGACTACTATGGCTACACCTTC. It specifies CASSLARDYYGYTF.

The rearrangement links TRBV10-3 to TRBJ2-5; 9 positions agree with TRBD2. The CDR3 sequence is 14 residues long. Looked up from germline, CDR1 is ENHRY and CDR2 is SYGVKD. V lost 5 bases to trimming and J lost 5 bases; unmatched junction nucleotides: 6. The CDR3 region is CAISSSGRGETQYF. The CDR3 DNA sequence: TGTGCCATCAGTAGTAGCGGGAGAGGGGAGACCCAGTACTTC.

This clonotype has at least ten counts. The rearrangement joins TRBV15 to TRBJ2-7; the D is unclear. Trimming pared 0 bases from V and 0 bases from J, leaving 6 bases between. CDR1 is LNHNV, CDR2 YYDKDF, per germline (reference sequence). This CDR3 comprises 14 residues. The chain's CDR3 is CATSRDRVSYEQYF. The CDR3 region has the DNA TGTGCCACCAGCAGAGATCGGGTCTCCTACGAGCAGTACTTC.

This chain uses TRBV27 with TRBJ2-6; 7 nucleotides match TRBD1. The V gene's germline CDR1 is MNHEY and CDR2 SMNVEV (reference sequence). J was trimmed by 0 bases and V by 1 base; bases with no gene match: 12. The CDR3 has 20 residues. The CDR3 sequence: CASSLYPPSDRLSGANVLTF. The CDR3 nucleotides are TGTGCCAGCAGTTTATATCCCCCCTCGGACAGGCTCTCTGGGGCCAACGTCCTGACTTTC.

CDR3 loop: CSARDRVLAGATYEQYF. CDR3 coding DNA: TGCAGTGCTAGAGATCGGGTCCTAGCGGGAGCGACCTACGAGCAGTACTTC. The chain employs TRBV20-1 and TRBJ2-7, with 10 bases identical to TRBD2. Per the germline V gene, CDR1 is DFQATT and CDR2 is SNEGSKA (reference sequence). The V and J ends lost 0 bases and 2 bases, in that order; junction bases with no gene match: 10. The CDR3 sequence is 17 residues long.

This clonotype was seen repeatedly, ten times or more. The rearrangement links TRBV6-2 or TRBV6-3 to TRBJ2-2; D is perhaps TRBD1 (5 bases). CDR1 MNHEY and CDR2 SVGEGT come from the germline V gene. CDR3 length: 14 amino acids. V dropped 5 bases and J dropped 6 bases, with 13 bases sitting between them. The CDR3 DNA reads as TGTGCCAGCAGTCCATCCGCAGGGTCCGGGGAGCTGTTTTTT. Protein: CASSPSAGSGELFF.

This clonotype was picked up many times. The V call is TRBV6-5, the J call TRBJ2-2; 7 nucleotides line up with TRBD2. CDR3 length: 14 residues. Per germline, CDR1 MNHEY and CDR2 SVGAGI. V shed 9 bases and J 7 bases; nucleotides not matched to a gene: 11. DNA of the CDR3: TGTGCCAGTAAATTGGCGGGAGAAGTCGGGGAGCTGTTTTTT. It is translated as CASKLAGEVGELFF.

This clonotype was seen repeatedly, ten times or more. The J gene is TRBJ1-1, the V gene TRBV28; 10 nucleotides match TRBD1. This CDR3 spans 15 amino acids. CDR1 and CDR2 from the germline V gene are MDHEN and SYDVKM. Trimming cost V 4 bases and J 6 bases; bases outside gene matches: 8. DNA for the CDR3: TGTGCCAGCAGTTCTCCGGGACAGGGGTTTCCTGAAGCTTTCTTT. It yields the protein CASSSPGQGFPEAFF.

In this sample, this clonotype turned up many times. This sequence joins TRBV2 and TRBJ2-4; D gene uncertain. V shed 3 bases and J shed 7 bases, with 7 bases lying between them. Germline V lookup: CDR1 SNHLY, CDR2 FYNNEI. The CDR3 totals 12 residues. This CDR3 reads CASSDSVNIQYF. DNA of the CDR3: TGTGCCAGCAGTGATTCAGTTAACATTCAGTACTTC. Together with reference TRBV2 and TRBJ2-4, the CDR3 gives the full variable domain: EPEVTQTPSHQVTQMGQEVILRCVPISNHLYFYWYRQILGQKVEFLVSFYNNEISEKSEIFDDQFSVERPDGSNFTLKIRSTKLEDSAMYFCASSDSVNIQYFGAGTRLSVL.